Sequencing of this TCR beta chain was carried out in a study of T cell responses to AZD1222 COVID-19 vaccine. Findings of the study overall: Without day 14 samples, only post-peak T cell repertoires were studied. The study identified only a handful of AZD1222 recipients as seropositive at baseline.

Points on this clone: Its antigen remains unidentified.

The CDR3 spans 17 residues. V lost 4 bases and J 0 bases, leaving 18 bases between the germline ends. The germline V gene encodes CDR1 LGHNA and CDR2 YSLEER. TCRdb's table, derived via immunoSEQ multiplex PCR, lists solely in-frame clones and lacks some. The sample includes some 150,000 clones, roughly 91% seen only once; the top ten take 1.5% to 2%. The sequences come from peripheral blood, collected on day 0 of AZD1222 vaccination. This TCR derives from an adult in good health. The chain links TRBV4-3 to TRBJ1-1; TRBD1 is a possible D gene (5 bases). The CDR3 DNA follows: TGCGCCAGCAGCCTCGAGCCGGGGGGAGCAATGAACACTGAAGCTTTCTTT. The encoded protein is CASSLEPGGAMNTEAFF.